This T cell receptor beta chain originates from a study of blood T cell repertoires in COVID-19. Looking at the study overall: From the United States, Italy and Spain came samples of acute and convalescent COVID-19.

Germline CDR1 MNHEY, CDR2 SVGAGI. V was shortened by 6 bases and J by 2 bases, with 11 bases between the two germline ends. The CDR3 runs 14 residues. Generated by immunoSEQ multiplex PCR, the TCRdb table keeps only in-frame clones and is missing some. The sample consists of around 100,000 clones, roughly 80% of them appearing once. The chain has TRBV6-5 and TRBJ2-1, with D tentatively TRBD2 (6 bases). This receptor was identified in a man aged 70-80 years with active or convalescent COVID-19. Sequencing input: peripheral blood. CDR3 DNA sequence: TGTGCCAGCAGACCCGCGGGGACCTACAATGAGCAGTTCTTC. It is translated as CASRPAGTYNEQFF.